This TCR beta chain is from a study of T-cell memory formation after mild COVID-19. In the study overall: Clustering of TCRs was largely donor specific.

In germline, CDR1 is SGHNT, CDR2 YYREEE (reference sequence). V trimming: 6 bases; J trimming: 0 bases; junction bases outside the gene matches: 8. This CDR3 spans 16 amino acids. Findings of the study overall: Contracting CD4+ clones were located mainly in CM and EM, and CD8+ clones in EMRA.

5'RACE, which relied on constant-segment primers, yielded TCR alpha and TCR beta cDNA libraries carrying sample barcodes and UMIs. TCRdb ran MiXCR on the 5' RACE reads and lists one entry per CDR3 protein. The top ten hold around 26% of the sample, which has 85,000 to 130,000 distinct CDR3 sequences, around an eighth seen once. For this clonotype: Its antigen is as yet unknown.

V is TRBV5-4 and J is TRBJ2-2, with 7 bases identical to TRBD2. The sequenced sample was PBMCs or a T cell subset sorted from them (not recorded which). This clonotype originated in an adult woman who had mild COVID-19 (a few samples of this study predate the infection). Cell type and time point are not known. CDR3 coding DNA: TGTGCCAGCACAGAATGGGGGGGTTCGAACACCGGGGAGCTGTTTTTT. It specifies CASTEWGGSNTGELFF.